These 24 T cell receptor beta chains originate from one sample sequenced in a study of T cells in Graves' hyperthyroidism and ophthalmopathy. Amplification targeted TCR beta CDR3 regions from RNA transcripts. Initially, a first-round RT-PCR of the TCR CDR3 employed the HTBI primer set. Each CDR3 protein gets one entry after TCRdb re-called the multiplex PCR reads with MiXCR. The repertoire consists of 380,000 or so distinct CDR3 sequences, with 13% occurring once and the leading ten covering more than 20%. The sample taken for sequencing was blood. These TCRs come from a man between 25 and 39 years old with Graves' hyperthyroidism that later progressed to Graves' ophthalmopathy.

This clonotype was detected many times. The chain employs TRBV7-9 and TRBJ1-1; D is perhaps TRBD1 (6 bases). The CDR3 length is 13 residues. Trimming removed 10 bases at V and 1 base at J, with 13 bases between. Germline V CDR1 and CDR2: SEHNR, FQNEAQ (reference sequence). The CDR3 loop is CAIFDRQNTEAFF. Here the CDR3 DNA reads TGTGCCATTTTCGACAGGCAGAACACTGAAGCTTTCTTT.

This clonotype has a count of ten or more. The chain links TRBV15 to TRBJ2-7, with D perhaps being TRBD1 or TRBD2 (6 bases each). V was trimmed by 5 bases and J by 6 bases, leaving 23 bases between them. CDR1 and CDR2 (germline): LNHNV, YYDKDF (reference sequence). The CDR3 extends over 16 amino acids. The CDR3 loop reads CATSAQRLRGAFEQYF. CDR3 DNA: TGTGCCACCAGCGCCCAGAGATTGAGGGGGGCCTTCGAGCAGTACTTC.

The chain uses TRBV5-1 and TRBJ1-3, with a possible D match to TRBD1 (5 bases). CDR1 and CDR2 from the germline V gene are SGHRS and YFSETQ. CDR3 length: 18 amino acids. V gave up 0 bases and J gave up 0 bases, with 16 bases separating them. The CDR3 DNA follows: TGCGCCAGCAGCTTGGAAATGGTAGGGGCTTACTCTGGAAACACCATATATTTT. The encoded protein is CASSLEMVGAYSGNTIYF.

This clonotype was seen a few times. The chain recombines TRBV30 with TRBJ1-5; D perhaps matches TRBD1 (5 bases). V lost 0 bases, J lost 7 bases, and 10 bases lay in between. CDR3 length: 13 residues. Per the germline V gene, CDR1 is GTSNPN and CDR2 is SVGIG (reference sequence). The CDR3 DNA reads as TGTGCCTGGAGTGTGCGAGGGGTCCAGCCCCAGCATTTT. Translation: CAWSVRGVQPQHF.

This clonotype was counted many times. The chain carries TRBV11-2 and TRBJ2-1; no reliable D call. The germline V gene has CDR1 SGHAT and CDR2 FQNNGV. CDR3 length equals 12 residues. Trimming shortened V by 5 bases and J by 9 bases, and 11 bases separated the two germline ends. DNA of the CDR3: TGTGCCAGCAGCCCAAATCGCGGTGAGCAGTTCTTC. Its protein is CASSPNRGEQFF.

This clonotype was observed at least ten times. This rearrangement joins TRBV6-1 to TRBJ1-1; 9 bases align to TRBD1. The CDR3 covers 13 residues. V was clipped by 11 bases and J by 4 bases; unmatched bases: 8. Germline V gene sequence: CDR1 MNHNS, CDR2 SASEGT. CDR3 nucleotide sequence: TGTGCCTGCGAGGGACAGGGACGCACTGAAGCTTTCTTT. Its translation is CACEGQGRTEAFF.

This clonotype was observed at least ten times. The chain joins TRBV28 to TRBJ2-2; 7 nucleotides agree with TRBD2. There are 19 residues in the CDR3. J gave up 5 bases and V 6 bases, and 21 bases lay outside the gene matches. Germline CDR1 and CDR2: MDHEN and SYDVKM. Here the CDR3 DNA reads TGTGCCAGCAGCCCGATCGCCTTGGCGGCGTTAGCGGGTACCGGGGAGCTGTTTTTT. Translated: CASSPIALAALAGTGELFF.

Only a few counts were recorded for this clonotype. This rearrangement joins TRBV20-1 to TRBJ1-2; D gene unclear. CDR3 length equals 12 residues. CDR1 and CDR2 from the germline V gene are DFQATT and SNEGSKA (reference sequence). Trimming stripped 3 bases from V and 2 bases from J, with 7 bases between. The CDR3 DNA reads TGCAGTGCTAGGGGAAAAAACTATGGCTACACCTTC. Translated, it gives CSARGKNYGYTF.

The table lists this clonotype with a few counts. The chain has TRBV4-1 and TRBJ2-1; D unclear. Trimming removed 0 bases from V and 6 bases from J, with 15 bases in between. CDR1 is MGHRA, CDR2 YSYEKL, per germline. The CDR3 extends over 16 amino acids. CDR3 nucleotide sequence: TGCGCCAGCAGCCAAGATGGTTTCCCCGGAGTCAATGAGCAGTTCTTC. It translates to CASSQDGFPGVNEQFF.

This clonotype was counted a few times. CDR3 in DNA: TGTGCCAGCACCGGTGGGGGACACAGATCCTACGAGCAGTACTTC. Translated, it gives CASTGGGHRSYEQYF. The chain combines TRBV6-1 with TRBJ2-7; maybe TRBD1 (6 bases). CDR1 is MNHNS and CDR2 is SASEGT in the germline V gene. The V end lost 7 bases, the J end lost 1 base, and 17 bases lay between the germline ends. The CDR3 consists of 15 residues.

This clonotype was seen a handful of times. V and J are TRBV7-9 and TRBJ1-5, with a tentative D call TRBD1 (5 bases). Germline CDR1 SEHNR, CDR2 FQNEAQ (reference sequence). The CDR3 loop spans 12 amino acids. V lost 6 bases and J lost 7, with 10 bases in between. The CDR3 is CASSQGAQPQHF. CDR3 in DNA: TGTGCCAGCAGTCAGGGTGCACAGCCCCAGCATTTT.

This chain connects TRBV6-5 to TRBJ2-2; TRBD2 aligns across 8 bases. The CDR3 runs 17 residues. Germline loops: CDR1 MNHEY, CDR2 SVGAGI. The junction had 4 bases not matched to a gene; V was cut back by 0 bases and J by 1 base. The CDR3 nucleotides are TGTGCCAGCAGTTACTCGGTAGCGGGGAGGAACACCGGGGAGCTGTTTTTT. Translating it yields CASSYSVAGRNTGELFF.

This clonotype was observed a handful of times. The V and J genes are TRBV24-1 and TRBJ2-5; D is ambiguous. This CDR3 has 14 residues. CDR1 is KGHDR and CDR2 is SFDVKD in the germline V gene. V lost 2 bases and J 3 bases, leaving 9 bases between the germline ends. The CDR3 DNA follows: TGTGCCACCAGTGATTGGGGATTAAAAGAGACCCAGTACTTC. Translated: CATSDWGLKETQYF.

This clonotype has a single count. The chain joins TRBV30 to TRBJ1-5, with 8 bases aligning to TRBD1. Per the germline V gene, CDR1 is GTSNPN and CDR2 is SVGIG (reference sequence). Trimming removed 0 bases from V and 7 bases from J; junction bases left unmatched: 8. The CDR3 covers 15 residues. The CDR3 DNA sequence: TGTGCCTGGAGTGTACAGTCAGGGGGCGGCCAGCCCCAGCATTTT. Translating it yields CAWSVQSGGGQPQHF. Combining the CDR3 with reference TRBV30 and TRBJ1-5 gives the whole variable domain SQTIHQWPATLVQPVGSPLSLECTVEGTSNPNLYWYRQAAGRGLQLLFYSVGIGQISSEVPQNLSASRPQDRQFILSSKKLLLSDSGFYLCAWSVQSGGGQPQHFGDGTRLSIL.

This clonotype was recorded a few times. The rearrangement uses TRBV14 and TRBJ1-1, with D possibly TRBD1 on 5 matching bases. The CDR3 extends over 15 amino acids. Trimming pared 0 bases from V and 0 bases from J, leaving 8 bases between. Germline V gives CDR1 SGHDN, CDR2 FVKESK. CDR3 in amino acids: CASSQEMGLNTEAFF. The CDR3 DNA is TGTGCCAGCAGCCAAGAAATGGGACTGAACACTGAAGCTTTCTTT.

This rearrangement joins TRBV4-1 to TRBJ2-1; D is possibly TRBD2 (7 bases). Germline V gives CDR1 MGHRA, CDR2 YSYEKL. The CDR3 has 16 amino acids. V lost 2 bases and J 8 bases, leaving 19 bases between the germline ends. DNA for the CDR3: TGCGCCAGCAGCCAACCCGGTGGGGGGGCCTTTCATGAGCAGTTCTTC. It yields the protein CASSQPGGGAFHEQFF.

Many counts were recorded for this clonotype. V and J are TRBV6-2 or TRBV6-3 and TRBJ2-7; 10 nucleotides align to TRBD2. The CDR3 has 17 amino acids. The trim removed 2 bases at V and 2 bases at J, leaving 9 bases unmatched. Germline V CDR1 and CDR2: MNHEY, SVGEGT. The chain's CDR3 is CASSYLSGTSEPYEQYF. The CDR3 DNA sequence: TGTGCCAGCAGTTACCTCTCAGGGACTAGCGAACCCTACGAGCAGTACTTC.

This clonotype was recorded at least ten times. Here the CDR3 DNA reads TGTGCCAGCAGTGCAGGGGGCATCTATGGCTACACCTTC. Translation: CASSAGGIYGYTF. The chain joins TRBV28 to TRBJ1-2, with 8 bases lining up with TRBD1. Germline V lookup: CDR1 MDHEN, CDR2 SYDVKM. V trimming: 5 bases; J trimming: 4 bases; junction bases outside the gene matches: 3. CDR3 size: 13 residues.

Only a few counts were recorded for this clonotype. This may be a read error: a much more frequent sequence differs by one nucleotide. This chain uses TRBV6-4 with TRBJ1-1, with no clear D. Germline-derived CDR1 and CDR2 are MRHNA and SNTAGT. The CDR3 runs to 16 residues. The V end lost 5 bases, the J end lost 4 bases, and 20 bases lay between the germline ends. CDR3 DNA: TGTGCCAGCAGTTATACCCGACCGCGCGTAAGCACTGAAGCTTTCTTT. Translating gives CASSYTRPRVSTEAFF.

The CDR3 loop is CASSYSLAGGNRRDTQYF. The CDR3 DNA follows: TGTGCCAGCAGTTACTCACTAGCGGGGGGGAACCGCCGAGATACGCAGTATTTT. V usage is TRBV6-5 and J usage is TRBJ2-3; 13 bases are shared with TRBD2. Germline CDR1 is MNHEY and CDR2 is SVGAGI. This CDR3 is 18 amino acids long. Unmatched junction bases numbered 8, after V lost 0 bases and J lost 5 bases.

The chain couples TRBV5-1 to TRBJ1-2, with 9 positions matching TRBD1. Germline CDR1 reads SGHRS; CDR2 reads YFSETQ. There are 16 residues in the CDR3. V trimming: 3 bases; J trimming: 6 bases; junction bases outside the gene matches: 12. CDR3 nucleotides: TGCGCCAGCAGCTCTCAACTTACAGGGGGCAAGGATGGCTACACCTTC. Encoded protein: CASSSQLTGGKDGYTF.

Many counts were recorded for this clonotype. J is TRBJ1-5 and V is TRBV2; 7 nucleotides align to TRBD1. The J segment lost 3 bases and the V segment lost 7 bases, leaving 3 bases of the junction unmatched. This CDR3 spans 13 amino acids. Per the germline V gene, CDR1 is SNHLY and CDR2 is FYNNEI. CDR3 region: CASKGQNNQPQHF. Here the CDR3 DNA reads TGTGCCAGCAAGGGACAGAACAATCAGCCCCAGCATTTT. Drawing the rest from reference TRBV2 and TRBJ1-5, the complete variable domain is EPEVTQTPSHQVTQMGQEVILRCVPISNHLYFYWYRQILGQKVEFLVSFYNNEISEKSEIFDDQFSVERPDGSNFTLKIRSTKLEDSAMYFCASKGQNNQPQHFGDGTRLSIL.

This chain links TRBV5-4 with TRBJ1-1, with D unclear. The germline V and J ends were trimmed by 2 bases and 6 bases, with 11 bases remaining between them. The CDR3 is made up of 13 amino acids. Germline lookup yields CDR1 SGHNT and CDR2 YYREEE (reference sequence). The CDR3: CASSFLVGSEAFF. The CDR3 DNA follows: TGTGCCAGCAGCTTCCTTGTGGGATCTGAAGCTTTCTTT.

The table lists this clonotype with many counts. This rearrangement joins TRBV2 to TRBJ2-1; D remains unclear. Germline V lookup: CDR1 SNHLY, CDR2 FYNNEI. The ends were cut back, 7 bases at V and 9 bases at J, with 7 bases in the middle. There are 10 residues in the CDR3. For the CDR3, the DNA is TGTGCCAGCACAGTAGGTGAGCAGTTCTTC. Translation gives CASTVGEQFF.